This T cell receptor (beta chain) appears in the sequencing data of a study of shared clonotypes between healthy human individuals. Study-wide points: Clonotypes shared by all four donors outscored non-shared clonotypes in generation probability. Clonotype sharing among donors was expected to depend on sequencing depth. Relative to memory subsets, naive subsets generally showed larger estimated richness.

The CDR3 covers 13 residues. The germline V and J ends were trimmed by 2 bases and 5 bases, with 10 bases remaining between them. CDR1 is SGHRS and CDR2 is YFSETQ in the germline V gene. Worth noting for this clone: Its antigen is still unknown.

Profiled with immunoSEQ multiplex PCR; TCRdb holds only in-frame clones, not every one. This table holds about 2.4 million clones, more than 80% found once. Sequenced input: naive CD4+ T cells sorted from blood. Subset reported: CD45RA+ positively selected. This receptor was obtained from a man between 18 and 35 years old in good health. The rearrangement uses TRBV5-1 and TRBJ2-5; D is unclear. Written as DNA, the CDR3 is TGCGCCAGCAGCTTTTGGACCCGGGAGACCCAGTACTTC. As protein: CASSFWTRETQYF.